This is a list of T cell receptor beta chains from one sample in a study of blood T cells in healthy people across ages. TCRdb recomputed calls from the 5' RACE reads with MiXCR, one row per CDR3 protein. The sample includes about a million distinct CDR3 sequences, around two fifths seen only once; the top ten take 10% to 15%. Specimen: blood. These receptors all come from a man aged 18 to 30 in good health. Both conserved end residues are part of each CDR3. The D gene is left open where the match is weak. Size values are once, few and many counts, or a class for expanded clones, and some rows have none.

CDR3	DNA	size	J	D	V
CASSLGTSAGETQYF	TGTGCCAGCAGTTTAGGGACATCCGCGGGAGAGACCCAGTACTTC	few	TRBJ2-5	NA	TRBV28
CSADRTGDSGYGYTF	TGCAGCGCTGACCGTACCGGGGACAGTGGGTATGGCTACACCTTC	NA	TRBJ1-2	TRBD1	TRBV29-1
CASSPTGPATNEKLFF	TGCGCCAGCAGCCCTACAGGGCCTGCAACTAATGAAAAACTGTTTTTT	NA	TRBJ1-4	NA	TRBV5-1
CASRREGGRGYDEQFF	TGCGCCAGCAGGAGGGAGGGGGGCAGGGGGTACGATGAGCAGTTCTTC	NA	TRBJ2-1	NA	TRBV2
CASSPPRVETQYF	TGTGCCAGCTCACCACCGCGGGTTGAGACCCAGTACTTC	few	TRBJ2-5	NA	TRBV18
CASSFGLLDEQYF	TGTGCCAGCAGCTTCGGACTGCTCGATGAGCAGTACTTC	NA	TRBJ2-5	NA	TRBV7-9
CDSSQSTGTGANVLTF	TGTGACAGCAGCCAATCGACGGGGACTGGGGCCAACGTCCTGACTTTC	NA	TRBJ2-6	NA	TRBV12-3/TRBV12-4
CASSSNRRRTDTQYF	TGTGCCAGCAGCTCGAACAGACGACGCACAGATACGCAGTATTTT	NA	TRBJ2-3	NA	TRBV11-2
CSASTQGVSWDTQYF	TGCAGTGCTTCGACCCAGGGGGTCAGTTGGGATACGCAGTATTTT	many	TRBJ2-3	TRBD1	TRBV20-1
CATSREGARLLNQPQHF	TGTGCCACCAGCAGAGAGGGGGCGAGGTTACTCAATCAGCCCCAGCATTTT	few	TRBJ1-5	NA	TRBV15
CASSYSRGVGQFF	TGTGCCAGCAGTTACTCGAGGGGGGTCGGTCAGTTCTTC	NA	TRBJ2-1	NA	TRBV6-5
CASSPRYREGEKLFF	TGTGCCAGCAGCCCCCGGTACAGGGAAGGTGAAAAACTGTTTTTT	NA	TRBJ1-4	NA	TRBV13
CASSSRGLNTEAFF	TGTGCCAGCAGCTCCCGGGGTCTAAACACTGAAGCTTTCTTT	few	TRBJ1-1	NA	TRBV7-9
CASSVVSEGGGAFF	TGTGCCAGCAGCGTAGTGTCTGAGGGTGGCGGAGCTTTCTTT	NA	TRBJ1-1	NA	TRBV9
CASSSGKGVGSNQPQHF	TGTGCCAGCAGCTCAGGGAAGGGGGTTGGAAGCAATCAGCCCCAGCATTTT	NA	TRBJ1-5	NA	TRBV6-1
CSVEIANEQFF	TGCAGCGTTGAAATTGCAAATGAGCAGTTCTTC	NA	TRBJ2-1	NA	TRBV29-1
CASSVVPGADYGYTF	TGTGCCAGCAGCGTAGTCCCAGGGGCGGACTATGGCTACACCTTC	few	TRBJ1-2	NA	TRBV9
CASSLAWGTSYEQYF	TGCGCCAGCAGCTTGGCCTGGGGGACATCCTACGAGCAGTACTTC	NA	TRBJ2-7	NA	TRBV5-1
CASSFYSPEAFF	TGTGCCAGCAGCTTTTACAGCCCTGAAGCTTTCTTT	few	TRBJ1-1	NA	TRBV7-9
CASSKDASSYNEQFF	TGTGCCAGCAGCAAGGACGCAAGCTCCTACAATGAGCAGTTCTTC	few	TRBJ2-1	NA	TRBV5-4
CSASSGSDSGNTIYF	TGCAGTGCTAGTAGTGGCAGCGACTCTGGAAACACCATATATTTT	once	TRBJ1-3	NA	TRBV20-1
CASSLRSLAGDTSYSSYNEQFF	TGTGCCAGCAGCTTACGTTCCCTAGCGGGGGATACCAGTTACTCCTCCTACAATGAGCAGTTCTTC	NA	TRBJ2-1	TRBD2	TRBV13
CASSPRTGGVAFF	TGTGCCAGCAGCCCTAGGACAGGTGGTGTAGCTTTCTTT	NA	TRBJ1-1	TRBD1	TRBV28
CSVGENTEAFF	TGCAGCGTTGGGGAGAACACTGAAGCTTTCTTT	many	TRBJ1-1	NA	TRBV29-1
CASSSGGSSYNEQYF	TGTGCCAGCAGTTCGGGGGGGAGCTCCTACAATGAGCAGTACTTC	few	TRBJ2-7	TRBD2	TRBV28
CASSITTRNEQYF	TGTGCCAGTAGTATAACGACCCGTAACGAGCAGTACTTC	NA	TRBJ2-7	NA	TRBV19
CASSVGGLTSDAFF	TGTGCCAGCAGCGTAGGGGGACTCACGTCGGATGCTTTCTTT	NA	TRBJ1-1	NA	TRBV7-2
CASSLDSPRVADNEQFF	TGCGCCAGCAGCTTGGATTCGCCCAGGGTAGCGGACAATGAGCAGTTCTTC	NA	TRBJ2-1	NA	TRBV5-1
CAWDSTGDGYGYTF	TGTGCCTGGGACTCAACAGGGGACGGCTATGGCTACACCTTC	NA	TRBJ1-2	TRBD1	TRBV30
CASSQWTDNEKLFF	TGTGCCAGCAGCCAATGGACAGATAATGAAAAACTGTTTTTT	few	TRBJ1-4	NA	TRBV4-2
CSARDAGLGQPQHF	TGCAGTGCTAGAGATGCAGGGCTAGGGCAGCCCCAGCATTTT	NA	TRBJ1-5	NA	TRBV20-1
CASSPVGGGYTEAFF	TGTGCCAGCAGCCCCGTAGGTGGGGGGTACACTGAAGCTTTCTTT	once	TRBJ1-1	NA	TRBV9
CASSWGGNSNQPQHF	TGTGCCAGCAGCTGGGGCGGAAATAGCAATCAGCCCCAGCATTTT	NA	TRBJ1-5	NA	TRBV5-5
CASSQDPRKETQYF	TGTGCCAGCAGCCAAGATCCCAGGAAAGAGACCCAGTACTTC	many	TRBJ2-5	NA	TRBV4-2
CASSSTRLDNEQFF	TGTGCCAGCAGCTCGACAAGACTCGACAATGAGCAGTTCTTC	NA	TRBJ2-1	NA	TRBV7-2
CASSLTGAVGNQPQHF	TGTGCCAGCAGCCTGACAGGGGCCGTCGGCAATCAGCCCCAGCATTTT	few	TRBJ1-5	TRBD1	TRBV12-3/TRBV12-4
CASSTSTAWVEQYF	TGTGCCAGTAGTACCTCGACAGCGTGGGTGGAGCAGTACTTC	NA	TRBJ2-4	NA	TRBV19
CAGSLSTDTQYF	TGTGCCGGCAGTTTAAGCACAGATACGCAGTATTTT	NA	TRBJ2-3	NA	TRBV12-3/TRBV12-4
CASSRPKDKKGQSSYNEQFF	TGTGCCAGCAGTCGACCCAAAGATAAAAAAGGACAGAGCTCCTACAATGAGCAGTTCTTC	NA	TRBJ2-1	NA	TRBV3-1
CASSQDISLDEQYF	TGCGCCAGCAGCCAAGATATATCGCTAGACGAGCAGTACTTC	many	TRBJ2-7	NA	TRBV4-3
CASSPSSGGSDEQYF	TGTGCCAGCAGCCCCTCAAGCGGGGGTAGCGACGAGCAGTACTTC	NA	TRBJ2-7	TRBD2	TRBV3-1